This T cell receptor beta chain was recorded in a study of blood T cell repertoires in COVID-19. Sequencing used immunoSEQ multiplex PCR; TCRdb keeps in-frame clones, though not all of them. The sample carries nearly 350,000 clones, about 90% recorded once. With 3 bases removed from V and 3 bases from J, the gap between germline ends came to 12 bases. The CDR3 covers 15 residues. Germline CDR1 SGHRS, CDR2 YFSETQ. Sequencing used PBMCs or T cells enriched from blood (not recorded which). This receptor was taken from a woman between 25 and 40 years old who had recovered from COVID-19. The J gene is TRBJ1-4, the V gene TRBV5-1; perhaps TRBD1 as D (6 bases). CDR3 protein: CASSWRGPSNEKLFF. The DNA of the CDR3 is TGCGCCAGCAGCTGGCGGGGGCCGTCTAATGAAAAACTGTTTTTT.